Below are 30 T cell receptor beta chains sequenced from a single sample in a study of molecular identifiers for immune sequencing clone quantification. TCRdb reprocessed the PCR reads via MiXCR and lists one record per CDR3 protein. This table has some 590,000 distinct CDR3 sequences, over 25% appearing once. The sample was naive CD8+ T cells from blood, with Jurkat cell RNA spiked in. The subset denotes: FACS-sorted CD8+CD4-CCR7+CD45RA+ naive T cells. The receptors were sampled from a human donor in good health. Some libraries in this study had Jurkat cell RNA spiked in.

As to this clonotype: A much larger clone sits a single nucleotide away, making a read error possible. The rearrangement links TRBV29-1 to TRBJ2-3; D not certain. V was trimmed by 4 bases and J by 2 bases, leaving 10 bases between them. This CDR3 region has 13 residues. Germline values: CDR1 SQVTM, CDR2 ANQGSEA. As DNA, the CDR3 is TGCAGCGTTGGTGCGGAGAACACAGATACGCAGTATTTT. Translation: CSVGAENTDTQYF.

This clonotype was recorded at least ten times. The chain couples TRBV6-5 to TRBJ2-5; D uncertain. The CDR3 has 17 amino acids. V lost 0 bases and J lost 2, with 16 bases in between. Looked up from germline, CDR1 is MNHEY and CDR2 is SVGAGI. The CDR3 protein is CASSYSGAILTQETQYF. As DNA, the CDR3 is TGTGCCAGCAGTTACTCGGGTGCAATACTCACTCAAGAGACCCAGTACTTC.

This clonotype was seen only a few times. The chain couples TRBV23-1 to TRBJ1-2, with D maybe TRBD1 (6 bases). TRBV23-1 is placed among ORFs of uncertain function. V lost 0 bases to trimming and J lost 0 bases, with 17 bases between them. The CDR3 consists of 18 residues. The DNA for the CDR3 is TGCGCCAGCAGTCAATCCGCGCCATCGACAGGCGCTAACTATGGCTACACCTTC. Its translation is CASSQSAPSTGANYGYTF.

This clonotype was found once. One base away lies a much larger clone, so this may be a sequencing read error. The J gene is TRBJ1-5, the V gene TRBV25-1; TRBD1 is a possible D gene (5 bases). Germline CDR1 and CDR2: MGHDK and SYGVNS. The ends were cut back, 6 bases at V and 6 bases at J, with 15 bases in the middle. CDR3 length equals 14 residues. CDR3 nucleotides: TGTGCCAGCAGCCAGGGAGGGCCCAGTCAGCCCCAGCATTTT. Encoded protein: CASSQGGPSQPQHF.

This clonotype occurred a few times. The chain has TRBV7-9 and TRBJ1-4, with 9 bases fitting TRBD1. The trim removed 5 bases at V and 6 bases at J, leaving 7 bases unmatched. The CDR3 totals 15 residues. The germline CDR1 and CDR2 sequences are SEHNR and FQNEAQ (reference sequence). CDR3 amino acids: CASSEQGAEDEKLFF. CDR3 coding DNA: TGTGCCAGCAGCGAACAGGGGGCGGAAGATGAAAAACTGTTTTTT.

This clonotype was recorded at least ten times. The rearrangement links TRBV20-1 to TRBJ1-4; D gene unclear. With 0 bases removed from V and 8 bases from J, the gap between germline ends came to 4 bases. CDR1 is DFQATT, CDR2 SNEGSKA, per germline (reference sequence). The CDR3 length is 11 residues. CDR3 coding DNA: TGCAGTGCTAGAGAGACGGAAAAACTGTTTTTT. Its translation is CSARETEKLFF.

This clonotype was counted a few times. The chain carries TRBV6-5 and TRBJ2-5, with D perhaps TRBD2 (6 bases). Looked up from germline, CDR1 is MNHEY and CDR2 is SVGAGI. Trimming cost V 0 bases and J 4 bases, with 15 bases left between them. The length of the CDR3 is 16 residues. CDR3 DNA: TGTGCCAGCAGTTACTCCACTAGCCGGGGCCGAGAGACCCAGTACTTC. Translated, it gives CASSYSTSRGRETQYF.

This clonotype has ten or more counts. V is TRBV19 and J is TRBJ1-5, with a weak D call TRBD1 (5 bases). V dropped 1 base and J dropped 0 bases, with 10 bases sitting between them. CDR1 is LNHDA, CDR2 SQIVND, per germline (reference sequence). This CDR3 spans 16 amino acids. Written as DNA, the CDR3 is TGTGCCAGTAGTATAGGTCCGGGGACTAGCAATCAGCCCCAGCATTTT. This encodes CASSIGPGTSNQPQHF.

This clonotype was observed many times. J is TRBJ2-3 and V is TRBV6-2 or TRBV6-3; no firm D call. Germline CDR1 is MNHEY and CDR2 is SVGEGT. V gave up 0 bases and J gave up 0 bases, with 10 bases separating them. This CDR3 spans 16 amino acids. This CDR3 is CASSYSIRESTDTQYF. CDR3 nucleotides: TGTGCCAGCAGTTACTCGATTCGAGAGAGCACAGATACGCAGTATTTT.

The V call is TRBV12-3 or TRBV12-4, the J call TRBJ2-3; the match to TRBD2 covers 10 bases. V trimming: 6 bases; J trimming: 4 bases; junction bases outside the gene matches: 7. The CDR3 runs to 15 residues. The DNA for the CDR3 is TGTGCCAGCAGCGGAGAGCGGGGGGGGCCAGATACGCAGTATTTT. It is translated as CASSGERGGPDTQYF.

Remarks on this clonotype: A much more abundant neighbour one base away suggests this may be a read error. V usage is TRBV4-3 and J usage is TRBJ2-2, with 8 positions matching TRBD1. In germline, CDR1 is LGHNA, CDR2 YSLEER. The CDR3 is 14 amino acids. The ends lost 5 bases at V and 4 bases at J; junction bases unmatched: 3. The CDR3 region has the DNA TGCGCCAGCAGCATAGGGACAGGCACCGGGGAGCTGTTTTTT. It yields the protein CASSIGTGTGELFF.

A remark on this clonotype: At one boundary the junction diverges from the germline segment, which might be a read error. The genes are TRBV29-1 and TRBJ2-7; TRBD2 matches 11 bases. The CDR3 has 13 amino acids. Looked up from germline, CDR1 is SQVTM and CDR2 is ANQGSEA. CDR3 protein: CSATSGSPYKQYF. Here the CDR3 DNA reads TGCAGCGCCACTAGCGGGAGCCCCTACAAGCAGTACTTC.

The V and J genes are TRBV27 and TRBJ2-3, with D possibly called TRBD1 or TRBD2 (6 bases each). The V gene's germline CDR1 is MNHEY and CDR2 SMNVEV (reference sequence). CDR3 length equals 17 residues. V shed 4 bases and J shed 4 bases, with 21 bases lying between them. CDR3 residues: CASSYQTGGWGPDTQYF. In DNA, the CDR3 is TGTGCCAGCAGTTACCAAACCGGGGGCTGGGGCCCAGATACGCAGTATTTT.

Points on this clonotype: Lacking the conserved final phenylalanine or tryptophan, this CDR3 likely reflects a read error. The V gene is TRBV5-1, the J gene TRBJ2-7; D possibly matches TRBD1 or TRBD2 (5 bases each). Germline CDR1 is SGHRS and CDR2 is YFSETQ. CDR3 length: 15 amino acids. V dropped 4 bases and J dropped 0 bases, with 14 bases sitting between them. The CDR3 DNA sequence: TGCGCCAGCAGCACGGGACGTGTGAGCTCCTACGAGCAGTACTGC. It yields the protein CASSTGRVSSYEQYC.

The V and J genes are TRBV7-6 and TRBJ2-5; D is unresolved. CDR3 length: 14 amino acids. Trimming shortened V by 5 bases and J by 4 bases, and 14 bases separated the two germline ends. CDR1 and CDR2 from the germline V gene are SGHVS and FNYEAQ. CDR3 residues: CASSPRPVGETQYF. The CDR3 nucleotides are TGTGCCAGCAGCCCTAGGCCGGTAGGAGAGACCCAGTACTTC.

The sample holds many counts of this clonotype. As DNA, the CDR3 is TGTGCCAGCAGCTCCGAAAGACTAGCGGGAGGGTACGAGCAGTACTTC. Translation: CASSSERLAGGYEQYF. The V call is TRBV7-9, the J call TRBJ2-7; 14 bases fit TRBD2. Germline V gene data show CDR1 as SEHNR and CDR2 as FQNEAQ (reference sequence). V shed 4 bases, J shed 4 bases, and the junction held 6 bases outside the gene matches. The CDR3 has 16 residues.

The sample holds many counts of this clonotype. The chain couples TRBV12-3 or TRBV12-4 to TRBJ2-3; D perhaps matches TRBD2 (5 bases). V lost 5 bases and J lost 5, with 11 bases in between. The CDR3 length is 13 residues. CDR3 coding DNA: TGTGCCAGCAGTGCGGACGGGAAAGATACGCAGTATTTT. Protein sequence: CASSADGKDTQYF.

Many counts were recorded for this clonotype. The V and J genes are TRBV28 and TRBJ2-4, with TRBD1 matching over 7 bases. Germline V CDR1 and CDR2: MDHEN, SYDVKM. The ends lost 6 bases at V and 5 bases at J; junction bases unmatched: 10. This CDR3 contains 15 residues. The CDR3 loop reads CASSYEGGAENIQYF. In DNA form, the CDR3 reads TGTGCCAGCAGCTATGAAGGGGGCGCCGAAAACATTCAGTACTTC.

This clonotype was counted many times. This chain uses TRBV6-4 with TRBJ2-3, with D uncertain. This CDR3 has 14 residues. Germline-derived CDR1 and CDR2 are MRHNA and SNTAGT. V lost 5 bases and J 0 bases, leaving 9 bases between the germline ends. CDR3 bases: TGTGCCAGCAGTCAGAACCCTAGCACAGATACGCAGTATTTT. This sequence encodes CASSQNPSTDTQYF.

A remark on this clonotype: This may come from a read error, since a much larger clone is one base off. V is TRBV5-3 and J is TRBJ2-7, with TRBD1 matching 7 bases. TRBV5-3 is flagged as an ORF with uncertain function. This CDR3 spans 13 amino acids. Written as DNA, the CDR3 is TGTGCCAGCAGCTCGGCCGAGGGGGCCGAGCAGTACTTC. Protein: CASSSAEGAEQYF.

Remarks on this clonotype: A single base separates this from a much larger clone, so it may be a read error. This chain connects TRBV30 to TRBJ2-7, with D maybe TRBD1 (5 bases). Germline CDR1 is GTSNPN and CDR2 is SVGIG (reference sequence). The V end lost 3 bases, the J end lost 3 bases, and 15 bases lay between the germline ends. CDR3 size: 14 residues. The CDR3 DNA reads TGTGCCTGGAGCCAAGGGGCCGGGTGCTACGAGCAGTACTTC. Its translation is CAWSQGAGCYEQYF.

Concerning this clonotype: Just one base apart from a much larger clone, this may be a read error. V gene TRBV7-2 combines with J gene TRBJ2-7; D perhaps matches TRBD1 (6 bases). This CDR3 has 17 residues. Trimming stripped 0 bases from V and 7 bases from J, with 22 bases between. CDR1 is SGHTA and CDR2 is FQGNSA in the germline V gene. The CDR3 nucleotides read TGTGCCAGCAGCTTAGCGGCAGGGGTGATACCTGCGGATGAGCAGTACTTC. It specifies CASSLAAGVIPADEQYF.

In its sample, this clonotype was seen many times. The V gene is TRBV27, the J gene TRBJ2-5, with 8 nucleotides matching TRBD1. The CDR3 is made up of 13 amino acids. V lost 4 bases to trimming and J lost 3 bases; unmatched junction nucleotides: 1. Germline CDR1 reads MNHEY; CDR2 reads SMNVEV (reference sequence). CDR3 protein: CASSSTGEETQYF. CDR3 bases: TGTGCCAGCAGTTCGACAGGGGAAGAGACCCAGTACTTC.

This clonotype was counted between two and nine times. V and J are TRBV13 and TRBJ2-1; D may be TRBD1 (6 bases). V was trimmed by 4 bases and J by 4 bases, leaving 17 bases between them. Germline V CDR1 and CDR2: PRHDT, FYEKMQ (reference sequence). CDR3 length: 16 residues. In DNA form, the CDR3 reads TGTGCCAGCAGCTCATCCGGGACATCAAAGTACAATGAGCAGTTCTTC. Its protein product is CASSSSGTSKYNEQFF.

Turning to this clonotype: With a much larger clone just one base away, this may be a read error. The rearrangement joins TRBV4-3 to TRBJ2-5, with a tentative D call TRBD2 (5 bases). CDR1 and CDR2 from the germline V gene are LGHNA and YSLEER. The CDR3 runs 14 residues. The CDR3 nucleotides are TGCGCCAGCAGCCAAGATGAGGGCCAAGAGACCCGGTACTTC. As protein: CASSQDEGQETRYF.

For this clonotype: Possible read error: a much larger clone is one base away. The CDR3 reads CASSLSSGVYADTQYF. CDR3 coding DNA: TGCGCCAGCAGCTTGAGTAGCGGGGTGTACGCAGATACGCAGTATTTT. The chain has TRBV5-1 and TRBJ2-3, with 8 nucleotides matching TRBD2. The germline CDR1 and CDR2 sequences are SGHRS and YFSETQ. V was pared by 1 base and J by 4 bases, with 8 bases of the junction left unmatched. The CDR3 is made up of 16 amino acids.

The chain uses TRBV19 and TRBJ2-7, with 9 bases fitting TRBD1. V lost 11 bases and J lost 2; bases outside the gene matches: 10. The germline CDR1 and CDR2 sequences are LNHDA and SQIVND (reference sequence). The CDR3 is 14 residues long. The CDR3 nucleotides are TGTGCCGCCACCCCGGACAGGGGTCCCTACGAGCAGTACTTC. It yields the protein CAATPDRGPYEQYF.

This clonotype showed up just a few times. V and J are TRBV19 and TRBJ2-7, with 15 positions matching TRBD2. Germline V gives CDR1 LNHDA, CDR2 SQIVND (reference sequence). Unmatched junction bases numbered 3, after V lost 6 bases and J lost 3 bases. This CDR3 region has 15 residues. The CDR3 sequence: CASRPGLAGGYEQYF. The DNA for the CDR3 is TGTGCCAGTAGACCGGGACTAGCGGGAGGCTACGAGCAGTACTTC.

In this sample, this clonotype turned up many times. The rearrangement links TRBV10-3 to TRBJ2-7; tentatively, D is TRBD1 or TRBD2 (5 bases each). Per the germline V gene, CDR1 is ENHRY and CDR2 is SYGVKD. The CDR3 totals 16 residues. V shed 3 bases and J shed 1 base, with 16 bases lying between them. The CDR3 sequence is CAISEPPGRESYEQYF. CDR3 DNA sequence: TGTGCCATCAGTGAACCTCCGGGACGCGAGTCCTACGAGCAGTACTTC.

The chain has TRBV6-5 and TRBJ2-1, with D unclear. From germline, CDR1 is MNHEY and CDR2 SVGAGI. CDR3 length equals 12 residues. Trimming removed 5 bases from V and 8 bases from J, with 10 bases in between. The CDR3 bases are TGTGCCAGCAGTCAGCTAGGCGATGAGCAGTTCTTC. Translating it yields CASSQLGDEQFF.